The entry below gives a single T cell receptor beta chain sequence along with its context. Its antigen is not known. Unique molecular identifiers were carried by the TCR beta cDNA libraries. The yield from roughly 1 to 10 million T cells was approximately 500,000 cDNA molecules in total. A single record per CDR3 protein comes from TCRdb applying MiXCR to the PCR reads. Among hundreds of thousands of distinct CDR3 sequences listed, roughly three fifths were seen once. These data are taken from a study of post-analysis software for immune sequencing data. The CDR3 totals 14 residues. Trimming took 1 base from V and 8 from J; bases not matched to a gene: 2. Germline loops: CDR1 LGHDT, CDR2 YNNKEL (reference sequence). Regarding the study as a whole: There were a few TRBV segments more frequent in patients than controls, and TRBV5-6, TRBV5-1 and TRBV20-1 were among them. Comparison with controls showed significantly lower normalized Chao1 diversity in multiple sclerosis patients.

This rearrangement joins TRBV3-1 to TRBJ2-1; the match to TRBD1 covers 10 bases. The sequencing input was blood. The clonotype comes from a girl aged 2-15 years with multiple sclerosis. CDR3 nucleotides: TGTGCCAGCAGCCAAGTTGACAGGGGGCATGAGCAGTTCTTC. Encoded protein: CASSQVDRGHEQFF.